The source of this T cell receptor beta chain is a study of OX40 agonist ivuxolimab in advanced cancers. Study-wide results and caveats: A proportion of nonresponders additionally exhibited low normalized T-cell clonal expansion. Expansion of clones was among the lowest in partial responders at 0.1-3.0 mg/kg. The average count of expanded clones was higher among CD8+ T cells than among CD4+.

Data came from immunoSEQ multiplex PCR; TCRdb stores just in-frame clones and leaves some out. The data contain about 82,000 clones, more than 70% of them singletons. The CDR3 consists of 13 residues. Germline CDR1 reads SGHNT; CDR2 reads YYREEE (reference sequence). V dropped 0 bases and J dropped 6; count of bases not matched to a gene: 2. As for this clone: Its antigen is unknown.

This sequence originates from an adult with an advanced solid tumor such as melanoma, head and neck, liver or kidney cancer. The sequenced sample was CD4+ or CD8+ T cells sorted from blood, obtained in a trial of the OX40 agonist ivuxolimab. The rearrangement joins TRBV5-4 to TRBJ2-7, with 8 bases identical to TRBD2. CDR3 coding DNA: TGTGCCAGCAGCTTGGTCGGGGGGGGCGAGCAGTACGTC. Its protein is CASSLVGGGEQYV.